The sequence of this T cell receptor beta chain was determined in a study of molecular identifiers for immune sequencing clone quantification (dated by TCRdb to about 2018). Some background on the complete study: For a replicate experiment, RNA from roughly 20,000 or 100,000 naive CD8 T cells was divided into five aliquots, and four of the five aliquots were sequenced. This methods study benchmarked molecular-identifier clustering-based TCR repertoire sequencing (MIDCIRS) and TCR RNA copy counting, using CD8 T cells to do so.

Receptor libraries were prepared by PCR. The listed sequencing device is Illumina HiSeq 4000. Bulk TCR libraries were made following a previously described method, with the TCR primers given in Table S5. Total RNA was purified with the Qiagen AllPrep DNA/RNA kit. Before analysis, reads from multiple sequencing runs of one library were combined. In the source study's methods: Reads were retained only if an exact TCR constant sequence was present, and the retained reads were trimmed to 150 nt and grouped according to their 12-nt molecular barcodes. Reads in each barcode group were sub-clustered using a 15% Levenshtein threshold, and a quality-weighted consensus sequence was built for each RNA molecule. Non-functional sequences were filtered out, along with any lower-count sequence sitting one edit away from another sequence. Based on a fit of two negative binomial distributions, barcode sub-clusters having less than 20% of the maximum read count were discarded. TCRdb took the public reads, trimmed them with fastp at Q25, ran MiXCR for clone calling and kept in-frame beta chains. Each record represents a unique CDR3 protein, reported with the most common genes and DNA among its rows. TCRdb, rather than the study authors, made the V and J calls. This sample is represented by over 60,000 distinct CDR3 sequences; 19% of them were singletons. The ten largest clones take up around 1.4% of the sample.

About this clonotype: Its antigen is still unknown. No base-level quality is on record; no much larger clone is a single base apart.

Sequences SGDLS (CDR1) and YYNGEE (CDR2) are obtained from the germline V gene. Trimming costs V 4 bases and J 4 bases, and their ends lie 17 bases apart. Measured from the cysteine to the phenylalanine, the CDR3 is 15 residues long. The kept DNA is CDR3 alone, 45 bases in frame from the first base. Study-level results and caveats: When barcode sub-clustering was left out, chimeric consensus sequences inflated TCR diversity, with chimeras reaching as high as 47%. Modeling estimated around 3.2 recovered TCR RNA copies per cell, compared with approximately 10 by digital PCR, which implies 30% to 35% capture efficiency. The naive libraries included spiked-in Jurkat TCR RNA (roughly eleven copies' worth), and this Jurkat TCR RNA is not part of the donor repertoire. In CMV-specific effector cells, clones with more than 20 RNA copies accounted for over 98% of molecules, whereas in naive cells such clones accounted for under 1%. Even against a background of 800,000 to 1,000,000 naive CD8 T cells, spiked-in Jurkat TCR RNA amounting to a single cell's worth was reported to be detectable. Highly expanded clone sizes could be underestimated because identical TCR molecules may share a barcode.

Libraries of naive CD8 T cells were built from anywhere between about 18,000 and 1,000,000 sorted cells, with 10%, 30% or 50% of the purified RNA used. Naive CD8 T cells were FACS-sorted as CD8+CD4-CCR7+CD45RA+ on a BD FACSAria II into RLT Plus buffer. Detection sensitivity was tested by spiking Jurkat RNA equal to 9 to 10 TCR copies' worth into samples containing about 18,000-1,000,000 naive CD8 T cells. Enrichment of CD8 T cells was performed with RosetteSep CD8+ T Cell Enrichment Cocktail and Ficoll-Paque, after which ACK red cell lysis was carried out. Sequencing was performed on naive CD8+ T cells from blood, with Jurkat cell RNA spiked in. Reading the label with the study, this specimen's cell subset or site is: FACS-sorted CD8+CD4-CCR7+CD45RA+ naive T cells. The rearranged segments are TRBV9 and TRBJ2-5; the D element might be TRBD1 or TRBD2, as each aligns at 6 bases. The clonotype comes from a human donor in good health. Some libraries in this study had Jurkat cell RNA spiked in. In nucleotide form, the sequence is TGTGCCAGCAGCCGTCGATTACAGGGAGGAGAGACCCAGTACTTC. It is translated as CASSRRLQGGETQYF.